This T cell receptor (beta chain) was sequenced for a study of blood T cells in healthy people across ages. Primers used in a second PCR of about 7 to 11 cycles were a sample-barcoded 5' primer and a J-beta primer mix. One entry per CDR3 protein, called by TCRdb with MiXCR from the 5' RACE reads. This sample yields about 930,000 distinct CDR3 sequences, of which 29% are seen a single time; about 10% belongs to the top ten. Extraction of total RNA produced a minimum of 6 micrograms from each sample. Germline V gene data show CDR1 as SNHLY and CDR2 as FYNNEI. The germline V and J ends were trimmed by 3 bases and 0 bases, with 9 bases remaining between them. The length of the CDR3 is 15 residues. The sample also formed part of further work on T cells of mothers and their children.

This TCR was sampled from a woman in her 40s in good health. The chain has TRBV2 and TRBJ1-5; D is unresolved. The sequenced material came from blood. The CDR3 reads CASSDWGFSNQPQHF. The CDR3, as DNA: TGTGCCAGCAGTGATTGGGGTTTTAGCAATCAGCCCCAGCATTTT.